The entry that follows covers one T cell receptor (beta chain) sequence. The identical CDR3 is also encoded by other nucleotide sequences in the sample. Here immunoSEQ multiplex PCR was the method, and the copy in TCRdb shows in-frame clones only, minus some. The repertoire holds tens of thousands of clones, over 65% seen once, with about 4% in the top ten. These data are taken from a study of radiotherapy plus CTLA-4 blockade in lung cancer. Germline assignment: CDR1 SNHLY and CDR2 FYNNEI. V was clipped by 1 base and J by 3 bases, with 4 bases between them. The CDR3 runs 12 residues. This sample comprised peripheral blood, obtained from a patient treated with radiotherapy plus ipilimumab. V usage is TRBV2 and J usage is TRBJ2-7; D unresolved. The clonotype originates from a human donor with non-small cell lung cancer who had a partial response to radiotherapy plus ipilimumab. CDR3 protein: CASSEGLYEQYF. The CDR3 nucleotides read TGTGCCAGCAGTGAAGGGCTCTACGAGCAGTACTTC.